Following are 13 T cell receptor beta chains from one sample sequenced in a study of control samples from healthy donors and cancer patients. TCRdb's copy holds only in-frame clones and misses some; the assay was immunoSEQ multiplex PCR. Among about 150,000 clones listed, 90% to 95% were seen once. Sequencing was performed on blood. Every receptor here comes from a man aged 18 to 35 in good health.

The chain carries TRBV28 and TRBJ2-7; D is ambiguous. Germline values: CDR1 MDHEN, CDR2 SYDVKM. V lost 3 bases to trimming and J lost 3 bases, with 15 bases between them. The CDR3 length is 15 residues. CDR3 sequence (DNA): TGTGCCAGCAGTTTCCCCGGACGTAGGAGCTACGAGCAGTACTTC. Its protein is CASSFPGRRSYEQYF.

The rearrangement joins TRBV28 to TRBJ1-2; D remains ambiguous. V was shortened by 5 bases and J by 4 bases, with 11 bases between the two germline ends. The germline gives CDR1 MDHEN, CDR2 SYDVKM. There are 13 residues in the CDR3. In DNA form, the CDR3 reads TGTGCCAGCAGTCCTGGACGGGCCTATGGCTACACCTTC. Protein: CASSPGRAYGYTF.

The gene calls are TRBV13 and TRBJ1-2, with D possibly being TRBD1 (5 bases). Germline loops: CDR1 PRHDT, CDR2 FYEKMQ (reference sequence). V lost 5 bases to trimming and J lost 14 bases, with 24 bases between them. The length of the CDR3 is 14 residues. CDR3 nucleotides: TGTGCCAGCAGCCCGGGCGGGACCCCTTATTGGTGGACCTTC. It is translated as CASSPGGTPYWWTF.

CDR3 residues: CASSPRDWQVTQYF. DNA for the CDR3: TGTGCCAGCAGCCCCCGGGACTGGCAGGTTACGCAGTATTTT. The V gene is TRBV27, the J gene TRBJ2-3; D might be TRBD2 (6 bases). The germline CDR1 and CDR2 sequences are MNHEY and SMNVEV (reference sequence). This CDR3 has 14 residues. Trimming stripped 6 bases from V and 8 bases from J, with 18 bases between.

The chain combines TRBV16 with TRBJ2-6, with D possibly being TRBD1 (5 bases). Between the trimmed V and J ends, which lost 2 bases and 2 bases, there was a span of 7 bases. CDR1 KGHSY and CDR2 FQNENV come from the germline V gene. The CDR3 is 15 residues long. The CDR3 DNA reads TGTGCCAGCAGCCAAGACAGAGCTGGGGCCAACGTCCTGACTTTC. It specifies CASSQDRAGANVLTF.

V and J are TRBV6-1 and TRBJ1-6; no clear D. CDR1 and CDR2 (germline): MNHNS, SASEGT. The V gene lost 3 bases and the J gene lost 4 bases, with 13 bases spanning the gap. The length of the CDR3 is 16 residues. CDR3 sequence reads: CASSDLSRRYNSPLHF. The CDR3 nucleotides read TGTGCCAGCAGTGATCTAAGCCGACGGTATAATTCACCCCTCCACTTT.

V gene TRBV30 combines with J gene TRBJ2-1, with D tentatively TRBD2 (7 bases). CDR1 GTSNPN and CDR2 SVGIG come from the germline V gene (reference sequence). The CDR3 has 14 residues. V was cut by 8 bases and J by 7 bases, with 21 bases left in between. The CDR3 region has the DNA TGTGCCCACTCCCATGGGGGGGGCCGGAATGAGCAGTTCTTC. Translating it yields CAHSHGGGRNEQFF.

The V and J genes are TRBV6-5 and TRBJ2-3, with D perhaps TRBD1 (6 bases). The germline V and J ends were trimmed by 2 bases and 2 bases, with 11 bases remaining between them. CDR1 and CDR2 (germline): MNHEY, SVGAGI. This CDR3 region has 15 residues. The CDR3, as DNA: TGTGCCAGCAGTTACCAGGGGTCCCCCACAGATACGCAGTATTTT. This sequence encodes CASSYQGSPTDTQYF.

The chain combines TRBV7-9 with TRBJ1-5, with D uncertain. V dropped 0 bases and J dropped 0 bases, with 6 bases sitting between them. The germline gives CDR1 SEHNR, CDR2 FQNEAQ (reference sequence). The CDR3 length is 15 residues. The CDR3 protein is CASSLAGNSNQPQHF. The CDR3 DNA sequence: TGTGCCAGCAGCTTAGCCGGAAATAGCAATCAGCCCCAGCATTTT.

The rearrangement uses TRBV3-1 (or the pseudogene TRBV3-2) and TRBJ1-2, with D unresolved. Between the trimmed V and J ends, which lost 1 base and 3 bases, there was a span of 12 bases. This CDR3 spans 15 amino acids. The germline V gene has CDR1 LGHDT and CDR2 YNNKEL (reference sequence). This chain's CDR3 is CASSQGVESHYGYTF. The CDR3 coding sequence is TGTGCCAGCAGCCAAGGAGTGGAATCCCACTATGGCTACACCTTC.

V and J are TRBV7-2 and TRBJ2-7; D not resolved. This CDR3 spans 13 amino acids. Germline values: CDR1 SGHTA, CDR2 FQGNSA. V lost 5 bases to trimming and J lost 5 bases, with 13 bases between them. CDR3 in DNA: TGTGCCAGCAGCCCCGTCGCCCGAAACGAGCAGTACTTC. This translates into CASSPVARNEQYF.

The chain uses TRBV19 and TRBJ1-2; D perhaps matches TRBD1 (5 bases). Germline values: CDR1 LNHDA, CDR2 SQIVND (reference sequence). The CDR3 consists of 16 residues. V lost 1 base, J lost 3 bases, and 15 bases lay in between. The CDR3 loop reads CASSIVRQTGDYGYTF. CDR3 coding DNA: TGTGCCAGTAGTATAGTCCGGCAGACGGGGGACTATGGCTACACCTTC.

This rearrangement joins TRBV5-1 to TRBJ2-7; possibly TRBD2 for D (5 bases). CDR3 size: 15 residues. Germline V gene lookup returns CDR1 SGHRS and CDR2 YFSETQ. V lost 0 bases, J lost 4 bases, and 14 bases lay in between. The CDR3 DNA reads as TGCGCCAGCAGCTTGGAGGGCGGGCTAAATTACGAGCAGTACTTC. It yields the protein CASSLEGGLNYEQYF.